These 21 T cell receptor beta chains share one sample of origin, sequenced in a study of blood T cell repertoires in COVID-19. Measured with immunoSEQ multiplex PCR; TCRdb has only the in-frame clones, and not every one. The table includes 150,000 to 200,000 clones, over 80% detected once. The sequencing input was peripheral blood. The receptors here all came from a man between 60 and 70 years old with COVID-19, enrolled during active disease.

The V and J genes are TRBV7-2 and TRBJ2-3; no definite D call. Trimming left V 5 bases short and J 1 base short, with 16 bases between. Germline V lookup: CDR1 SGHTA, CDR2 FQGNSA. CDR3 length: 16 residues. The CDR3 DNA follows: TGTGCCAGCAGCCCCCGCAGGCCCTACGGCACAGATACGCAGTATTTT. It is translated as CASSPRRPYGTDTQYF.

The chain couples TRBV27 to TRBJ2-1; 9 nucleotides agree with TRBD2. Germline values: CDR1 MNHEY, CDR2 SMNVEV (reference sequence). V shed 4 bases and J 6 bases; nucleotides not matched to a gene: 4. The CDR3 loop spans 14 amino acids. The CDR3 spells CASSWGSGSNEQFF. The CDR3, as DNA: TGTGCCAGCAGTTGGGGTAGCGGGAGCAATGAGCAGTTCTTC.

This clone was recorded once. The chain combines TRBV19 with TRBJ1-1, with D hard to call. V gave up 6 bases and J gave up 1 base, with 12 bases separating them. The germline V gene has CDR1 LNHDA and CDR2 SQIVND (reference sequence). The CDR3 is 14 amino acids. The CDR3 region has the DNA TGTGCCAGTAGGGACCGGGCGGGGAACACTGAAGCTTTCTTT. This translates into CASRDRAGNTEAFF.

CDR3 sequence: CATSDLTFNTGELFF. Here the CDR3 DNA reads TGTGCCACCAGTGATTTGACTTTTAACACCGGGGAGCTGTTTTTT. The chain recombines TRBV24-1 with TRBJ2-2; D not resolved. This CDR3 is 15 amino acids long. With 0 bases removed from V and 2 bases from J, the gap between germline ends came to 6 bases. The germline V gene encodes CDR1 KGHDR and CDR2 SFDVKD.

The genes are TRBV9 and TRBJ1-2; 9 positions agree with TRBD1. After removal of 4 bases from V and 7 bases from J, the junction contained 8 bases not matched to a gene. From germline, CDR1 is SGDLS and CDR2 YYNGEE. The CDR3 length is 14 residues. The CDR3 bases are TGTGCCAGCAGCCCCCACGACAGGGGGGCTGGCTACACCTTC. Translated, it gives CASSPHDRGAGYTF.

V is TRBV7-9 and J is TRBJ1-4, with 8 bases that match TRBD1. V shed 3 bases and J 4 bases; nucleotides not matched to a gene: 4. CDR3 length: 15 residues. Germline V lookup: CDR1 SEHNR, CDR2 FQNEAQ (reference sequence). Written as DNA, the CDR3 is TGTGCCAGCAGCTTCGACAGGGGCGATAATGAAAAACTGTTTTTT. Residues: CASSFDRGDNEKLFF.

The CDR3 sequence: CASSLGFGTENEKLFF. Written as DNA, the CDR3 is TGTGCCAGCAGTTTAGGGTTCGGGACAGAGAATGAAAAACTGTTTTTT. The chain joins TRBV6-5 to TRBJ1-4; 7 bases match TRBD1. This CDR3 is built from 16 residues. J was trimmed by 5 bases and V by 4 bases; bases with no gene match: 10. Germline V gene sequence: CDR1 MNHEY, CDR2 SVGAGI.

DNA for the CDR3: TGTGCCAGCAGCGTAAGGGAACGTTACAGGGGGCCCCCAACTAATGAAAAACTGTTTTTT. Protein product: CASSVRERYRGPPTNEKLFF. V gene TRBV9 combines with J gene TRBJ1-4; 9 bases are a match to TRBD1. With 1 base clipped from V and 0 bases from J, the junction kept 13 bases outside the gene matches. Germline lookup yields CDR1 SGDLS and CDR2 YYNGEE. There are 20 residues in the CDR3.

The rearrangement links TRBV19 to TRBJ1-5; D is unresolved. The CDR3 loop spans 14 amino acids. V was cut by 7 bases and J by 3 bases, with 13 bases left in between. CDR1 and CDR2 (germline): LNHDA, SQIVND (reference sequence). The CDR3 coding sequence is TGTGCCAGTAATCAGAACCTCTTCAATCAGCCCCAGCATTTT. This translates into CASNQNLFNQPQHF.

This clone was observed once. The rearrangement links TRBV5-8 to TRBJ1-1, with D tentatively TRBD1 (5 bases). The CDR3 has 15 residues. V lost 0 bases, J lost 8 bases, and 17 bases lay in between. The germline V gene has CDR1 SGHTS and CDR2 YDEGEE. The CDR3 coding sequence is TGTGCCAGCAGCTTGGCCGTCCGGCGGGGCCTCGAAGCTTTCTTT. This gives the protein CASSLAVRRGLEAFF.

This clone was seen once. The chain links TRBV21-1 to TRBJ1-2; TRBD1 is the table's D call, not checked against the DNA. TRBV21-1 is a listed pseudogene. The CDR3 totals 13 residues. The CDR3 reads CASSNRNSAGYTF. For the CDR3, the DNA is TGTGCCAGCAGCAACAGGAACTCGGCAGGCTACACCTTC.

The rearrangement joins TRBV12-3 or TRBV12-4 to TRBJ1-2; D call uncertain. Trimming left V 4 bases short and J 4 bases short, with 10 bases between. This CDR3 is 13 amino acids long. CDR3 DNA: TGTGCCAGCAGTTCCACCAGGTTCTATGGCTACACCTTC. It encodes CASSSTRFYGYTF.

This chain links TRBV6-2 or TRBV6-3 with TRBJ1-2; D uncertain. The CDR3 extends over 14 amino acids. Trimming shortened V by 2 bases and J by 6 bases, and 13 bases separated the two germline ends. The germline gives CDR1 MNHEY, CDR2 SVGEGT. The CDR3, as DNA: TGTGCCAGCAGTTACAGTCGGGGAGGAGATGGCTACACCTTC. As protein: CASSYSRGGDGYTF.

The chain couples TRBV7-8 to TRBJ1-5, with TRBD1 matching over 7 bases. This CDR3 is built from 14 residues. V trimming: 4 bases; J trimming: 5 bases; junction bases outside the gene matches: 5. Germline V gives CDR1 SGHVS, CDR2 FQNEAQ. CDR3 region: CASSSGTDYQPQHF. The CDR3 region has the DNA TGTGCCAGCAGCTCCGGGACAGACTATCAGCCCCAGCATTTT.

The rearrangement links TRBV10-2 to TRBJ2-1, with 11 bases fitting TRBD2. Germline trimming cut 6 bases from V and 9 bases from J; bases unmatched to any gene: 7. This CDR3 is 14 amino acids long. Germline CDR1 is WSHSY and CDR2 is SAAADI. Written as DNA, the CDR3 is TGCGCCAGCAGCCCTAGCGGGAGGTTGAGTGAGCAGTTCTTC. Amino acids: CASSPSGRLSEQFF.

In its sample, this clone was seen a few times. The J gene is TRBJ1-2, the V gene TRBV14; TRBD1 aligns across 8 bases. Germline loops: CDR1 SGHDN, CDR2 FVKESK. CDR3 size: 15 residues. The trim removed 4 bases at V and 4 bases at J, leaving 8 bases unmatched. The CDR3 DNA follows: TGTGCCAGCAGCCGGGGGACAGGTTTTATCTATGGCTACACCTTC. This codes for CASSRGTGFIYGYTF. Full variable domain (outside the CDR3, taken from reference TRBV14 and TRBJ1-2): EAGVTQFPSHSVIEKGQTVTLRCDPISGHDNLYWYRRVMGKEIKFLLHFVKESKQDESGMPNNRFLAERTGGTYSTLKVQPAELEDSGVYFCASSRGTGFIYGYTFGSGTRLTVV.

The chain recombines TRBV5-6 with TRBJ1-2; 9 nucleotides agree with TRBD1. The V gene's germline CDR1 is SGHDT and CDR2 YYEEEE. CDR3 length: 14 amino acids. The V gene end was trimmed by 0 bases and the J gene end by 6 bases; junction bases not matched to a gene: 3. In nucleotides, the CDR3 is TGTGCCAGCAGCTTGGGGACAGGGGACAATGGCTACACCTTC. Amino acid sequence: CASSLGTGDNGYTF.

V usage is TRBV6-1 and J usage is TRBJ2-2, with 9 bases fitting TRBD1. CDR3 size: 16 residues. Trimming cost V 1 base and J 7 bases; bases outside gene matches: 7. The germline gives CDR1 MNHNS, CDR2 SASEGT. For the CDR3, the DNA is TGTGCCAGCAGTGAAGGGTGGACAGGGGCAATCGGGGAGCTGTTTTTT. Translating it yields CASSEGWTGAIGELFF.

The CDR3 reads CASSLPDTQETQYF. The CDR3 DNA is TGTGCCAGCAGCTTGCCGGACACTCAAGAGACCCAGTACTTC. V usage is TRBV5-6 and J usage is TRBJ2-5; possibly TRBD1 for D (5 bases). The CDR3 has 14 amino acids. Germline lookup yields CDR1 SGHDT and CDR2 YYEEEE. Deletions cut 1 base from V and 2 bases from J, with 9 bases between.

J is TRBJ2-1 and V is TRBV7-8, with 9 bases that match TRBD2. Germline lookup yields CDR1 SGHVS and CDR2 FQNEAQ. J gave up 8 bases and V 1 base, and 6 bases lay outside the gene matches. This CDR3 is built from 15 residues. The CDR3 here is CASSLGGRVSYEQFF. CDR3 in DNA: TGTGCCAGCAGCTTAGGCGGGAGGGTTAGCTATGAGCAGTTCTTC.

The chain couples TRBV15 to TRBJ2-2; TRBD1 agrees at 10 bases. The CDR3 is made up of 18 amino acids. The ends lost 0 bases at V and 4 bases at J; junction bases unmatched: 8. Germline lookup yields CDR1 LNHNV and CDR2 YYDKDF (reference sequence). Here the CDR3 DNA reads TGTGCCACCAGCAGAGATACGAGGACAGGGGGGATCACCGGGGAGCTGTTTTTT. Amino acid sequence: CATSRDTRTGGITGELFF.